This T cell receptor beta chain was sequenced in a study of blood T cell repertoires in COVID-19. As for the study in general: The origin of the acute and convalescent COVID-19 samples was the United States, Italy and Spain. Sample material is recorded as cDNA or gDNA derived from T cells, B-cell-depleted T cells, or PBMCs.

Per the study methods: Nucleated cell counts were estimated from reference gene primer amplification. The assay was immunoSEQ multiplex PCR, and TCRdb's table has in-frame clones only and misses some. Clone size and the V and J calls come from that table; the DNA yielded D and trimming. Of around 49,000 clones listed, approximately 80% are singletons. Recruited during active infection, patients (from Seattle) were subsequently followed longitudinally. Germline loops: CDR1 SEHNR, CDR2 FQNEAQ (reference sequence). The V end lost 3 bases, the J end lost 3 bases, and 15 bases lay between the germline ends. The CDR3 runs to 16 residues.

V gene TRBV7-9 combines with J gene TRBJ1-3; a possible D gene is TRBD1 (5 bases). What was sequenced was peripheral blood. This TCR came from a woman older than 75 with COVID-19, enrolled during active disease. CDR3 sequence: CASSLTVGVGGNTIYF. The CDR3 bases are TGTGCCAGCAGCTTGACAGTAGGAGTAGGTGGAAACACCATATATTTT.